The 21 T cell receptor beta chains listed next were all sequenced from one sample in a study of spatial heterogeneity in lung cancer. TCRdb itself ran the 5' RACE reads through MiXCR, one entry per CDR3 protein. The profile shows 450 to 650 distinct CDR3 sequences, 84% of them singletons. The time point is: sample taken at primary tumor resection. Researchers sequenced whole RNA taken from tumor, nontumor lung or frozen PBMC without sorting. The sample was PBMCs, taken at surgery. These receptors all come from a female donor with early-stage non-small cell lung cancer.

Comments on this clonotype: This beta chain represents an off-target read in a library built for alpha chains; its size is of limited meaning. The rearrangement uses TRBV7-9 and TRBJ2-7, with D tentatively TRBD2 (5 bases). Per the germline V gene, CDR1 is SEHNR and CDR2 is FQNEAQ (reference sequence). V was pared by 5 bases and J by 6 bases, with 17 bases between. The CDR3 sequence is 14 residues long. This CDR3 is CASSPGVMLGEQYF. The DNA for the CDR3 is TGTGCCAGCAGCCCCGGGGTCATGTTGGGCGAGCAGTACTTC.

Points on this clonotype: The library was designed around alpha chains, so this beta chain is a stray read whose abundance carries little weight. The J gene is TRBJ2-7, the V gene TRBV20-1; D not certain. The V gene lost 6 bases and the J gene lost 2 bases, with 17 bases spanning the gap. Germline CDR1 reads DFQATT; CDR2 reads SNEGSKA (reference sequence). The CDR3 is 14 amino acids. DNA for the CDR3: TGCAGTGCCACGACGGCGCGGTCCGCCTACGAGCAGTACTTC. This encodes CSATTARSAYEQYF.

Concerning this clonotype itself: Because the library targeted alpha chains, this beta chain is an off-target read whose size means little. V gene TRBV7-2 combines with J gene TRBJ1-6; 7 nucleotides match TRBD1. CDR3 length: 14 amino acids. From germline, CDR1 is SGHTA and CDR2 FQGNSA. V shed 3 bases, J shed 6 bases, and the junction held 2 bases outside the gene matches. The CDR3 DNA reads TGTGCCAGCAGCTTCGGGACAGTTAATTCACCCCTCCACTTT. As protein: CASSFGTVNSPLHF.

As concerns this clonotype: Because this beta chain is a stray read in a library intended to capture alpha chains, its abundance should not be given much weight. CDR3 nucleotides: TGCAGTGCTAGTGCATTAGCCTACGAGCAGTACTTC. The encoded protein is CSASALAYEQYF. This chain uses TRBV20-1 with TRBJ2-7; D call uncertain. CDR1 DFQATT and CDR2 SNEGSKA come from the germline V gene (reference sequence). This CDR3 has 12 residues. With 3 bases removed from V and 2 bases from J, the gap between germline ends came to 8 bases.

Regarding this clonotype: Found in a library prepared for alpha chains, this beta chain is an off-target read, and its abundance has little meaning. The rearrangement uses TRBV29-1 and TRBJ1-3; maybe TRBD1 (5 bases). This CDR3 has 13 residues. V dropped 7 bases and J dropped 0 bases, with 10 bases sitting between them. Germline CDR1 SQVTM, CDR2 ANQGSEA. This CDR3 reads CSGTLSSGNTIYF. The DNA for the CDR3 is TGCAGCGGGACACTCAGCTCTGGAAACACCATATATTTT.

Turning to this clonotype: This beta chain is an off-target read within a library intended for alpha chains, so its frequency means little. The CDR3 is CASSLGQGHGYTF. In nucleotides, the CDR3 is TGTGCCAGCAGCTTAGGTCAGGGGCATGGCTACACCTTC. J is TRBJ1-2 and V is TRBV13; possibly TRBD1 for D (6 bases). V lost 0 bases and J lost 6, with 8 bases in between. Germline lookup yields CDR1 PRHDT and CDR2 FYEKMQ (reference sequence). This CDR3 contains 13 residues.

Only a few counts were recorded for this clonotype. This beta chain is an unintended read in a library built for alpha chains; its size means little. This sequence joins TRBV18 and TRBJ2-7, with D possibly being TRBD1 (6 bases). V gave up 3 bases and J gave up 3 bases, with 9 bases separating them. Germline lookup yields CDR1 KGHSH and CDR2 LQKENI. This CDR3 has 13 amino acids. CDR3 in DNA: TGTGCCAGCTCACCGGACAGCAACTACGAGCAGTACTTC. Translation gives CASSPDSNYEQYF.

On this clonotype: Found in a library prepared for alpha chains, this beta chain is an off-target read, and its abundance has little meaning. CDR3 region: CASSRTTNLPYEQYF. CDR3 in DNA: TGTGCCAGCAGCCGAACGACAAACTTGCCCTACGAGCAGTACTTC. The chain joins TRBV5-5 to TRBJ2-7; D is unresolved. The CDR3 runs 15 residues. V was pared by 4 bases and J by 2 bases, with 16 bases between. The germline V gene encodes CDR1 SGHKS and CDR2 YYEKEE (reference sequence). Together with reference TRBV5-5 and TRBJ2-7, the CDR3 gives the full variable domain: DAGVTQSPTHLIKTRGQQVTLRCSPISGHKSVSWYQQVLGQGPQFIFQYYEKEERGRGNFPDRFSARQFPNYSSELNVNALLLGDSALYLCASSRTTNLPYEQYFGPGTRLTVT.

With respect to this clonotype: Being off target in a library aimed at alpha chains, this beta chain has a size of little meaning. The gene calls are TRBV12-3 or TRBV12-4 and TRBJ2-1; 7 positions agree with TRBD1. V was pared by 3 bases and J by 9 bases, with 8 bases of the junction left unmatched. The CDR3 has 14 amino acids. The CDR3 sequence: CASSFRGTVGEQFF. CDR3 coding DNA: TGTGCCAGCAGTTTCAGGGGGACAGTGGGTGAGCAGTTCTTC.

Notes on this clonotype: This beta chain represents an off-target read in a library built for alpha chains; its size is of limited meaning. Here the CDR3 reads CSVGFANEQFF. CDR3 coding DNA: TGCAGCGTTGGATTCGCCAATGAGCAGTTCTTC. This chain links TRBV29-1 with TRBJ2-1; D gene ambiguous. V lost 4 bases to trimming and J lost 6 bases, with 7 bases between them. CDR3 size: 11 residues. The V gene's germline CDR1 is SQVTM and CDR2 ANQGSEA.

With regard to this clonotype: As an off-target read in a library built for alpha chains, this beta chain has a frequency of little significance. The V gene is TRBV6-5, the J gene TRBJ1-1; D remains ambiguous. V was clipped by 5 bases and J by 3 bases, with 13 bases between them. CDR3 length: 14 amino acids. Germline V gene data show CDR1 as MNHEY and CDR2 as SVGAGI. CDR3 coding DNA: TGTGCCAGCAGTCCCTCGTTGGGGTACACTGAAGCTTTCTTT. Amino acid sequence: CASSPSLGYTEAFF.

As concerns this clonotype: This beta chain represents an off-target read in a library built for alpha chains; its size is of limited meaning. The chain carries TRBV5-4 and TRBJ1-3, with TRBD1 identical over 8 bases. Germline values: CDR1 SGHNT, CDR2 YYREEE (reference sequence). The CDR3 totals 14 residues. V was clipped by 4 bases and J by 2 bases; unmatched bases: 2. CDR3 loop: CASSTDRAGNTIYF. DNA of the CDR3: TGTGCCAGCAGCACGGACAGGGCTGGAAACACCATATATTTT.

This clonotype was seen just once. Little can be read into the size of this beta chain, an off-target read in a library designed for alpha chains. The CDR3 loop is CASNEVGMNTEAFF. The CDR3 coding sequence is TGTGCCAGCAACGAAGTAGGTATGAACACTGAAGCTTTCTTT. The chain carries TRBV6-1 and TRBJ1-1; D is ambiguous. The germline V gene encodes CDR1 MNHNS and CDR2 SASEGT. V was cut by 7 bases and J by 0 bases, with 12 bases left in between. The CDR3 loop spans 14 amino acids.

Points on this clonotype: Found in a library prepared for alpha chains, this beta chain is an off-target read, and its abundance has little meaning. The chain is built from TRBV4-3 and TRBJ1-4; the D is unclear. The length of the CDR3 is 14 residues. V was clipped by 1 base and J by 5 bases, with 8 bases between them. Germline assignment: CDR1 LGHNA and CDR2 YSLEER. In DNA, the CDR3 is TGCGCCAGCAGCCAAGGGACCCAAAATGAAAAACTGTTTTTT. This translates into CASSQGTQNEKLFF.

This clonotype was observed a single time. As an off-target read in a library built for alpha chains, this beta chain has a frequency of little significance. This rearrangement joins TRBV29-1 to TRBJ1-1; D is undetermined. Germline V gene lookup returns CDR1 SQVTM and CDR2 ANQGSEA. This CDR3 spans 13 amino acids. V lost 7 bases to trimming and J lost 4 bases, with 16 bases between them. CDR3 in amino acids: CSASQTLGTEAFF. The CDR3 DNA reads TGCAGCGCTAGTCAAACTCTAGGCACTGAAGCTTTCTTT.

Comment on this clonotype: Being off target in a library aimed at alpha chains, this beta chain has a size of little meaning. The chain combines TRBV6-2 or TRBV6-3 with TRBJ1-1; possibly TRBD1 for D (6 bases). The CDR3 runs 16 residues. V shed 2 bases and J shed 6 bases, with 19 bases lying between them. CDR1 and CDR2 from the germline V gene are MNHEY and SVGEGT. As DNA, the CDR3 is TGTGCCAGCAGTTACCGTAGGGCAGGGGCCCGGGCTGAAGCTTTCTTT. Protein sequence: CASSYRRAGARAEAFF.

A note on this clonotype: A library prepared for alpha chains yielded this beta chain as an off-target read; its size is of little meaning. DNA for the CDR3: TGTGCCATCAGTGAGTCGGAAAAAGATACGCAGTATTTT. It codes for CAISESEKDTQYF. The chain couples TRBV10-3 to TRBJ2-3; no clear D gene. V lost 0 bases to trimming and J lost 5 bases, with 6 bases between them. The V gene's germline CDR1 is ENHRY and CDR2 SYGVKD. The CDR3 covers 13 residues.

For this clonotype: This beta chain is an off-target read within a library intended for alpha chains, so its frequency means little. J is TRBJ2-3 and V is TRBV25-1; 16 bases are a match to TRBD2. Germline CDR1 MGHDK, CDR2 SYGVNS. J lost 5 bases, V lost 3 bases, and 2 bases had no gene match. The CDR3 is 16 amino acids. CDR3 protein: CASSEGLAGGGDTQYF. In nucleotides, the CDR3 is TGTGCCAGCAGTGAGGGACTAGCGGGAGGGGGAGATACGCAGTATTTT.

About this clonotype: This beta chain came through as a stray read in a library set up for alpha chains, and its size says little. V is TRBV7-9 and J is TRBJ1-1, with D possibly matching TRBD1 (6 bases). CDR1 and CDR2 (germline): SEHNR, FQNEAQ (reference sequence). The CDR3 has 14 amino acids. Trimming took 5 bases from V and 4 from J, leaving 14 bases between them. The CDR3 reads CASSRTGSGTEAFF. CDR3 bases: TGTGCCAGCAGCCGCACAGGGAGTGGCACTGAAGCTTTCTTT.

With regard to this clonotype: This beta chain was picked up by a library intended for alpha chains and is off target, so its count carries little meaning. This rearrangement joins TRBV29-1 to TRBJ2-3; 9 nucleotides line up with TRBD1. The CDR3 contains 13 residues. Germline loops: CDR1 SQVTM, CDR2 ANQGSEA. Germline trimming cut 7 bases from V and 8 bases from J; bases unmatched to any gene: 10. The CDR3 bases are TGCAGCGGTGGCTCTGAGACAGGGGGTACGCAGTATTTT. Translating gives CSGGSETGGTQYF.

For this clonotype: The size of this beta chain means little, since it is a stray read in a library made for alpha chains. The J gene is TRBJ2-1, the V gene TRBV7-8; the D is unclear. Germline lookup yields CDR1 SGHVS and CDR2 FQNEAQ. The CDR3 has 12 residues. The V and J ends lost 5 bases and 7 bases respectively, with 9 bases between them. The CDR3 sequence: CASSPMWNEQFF. For the CDR3, the DNA is TGTGCCAGCAGCCCTATGTGGAATGAGCAGTTCTTC.